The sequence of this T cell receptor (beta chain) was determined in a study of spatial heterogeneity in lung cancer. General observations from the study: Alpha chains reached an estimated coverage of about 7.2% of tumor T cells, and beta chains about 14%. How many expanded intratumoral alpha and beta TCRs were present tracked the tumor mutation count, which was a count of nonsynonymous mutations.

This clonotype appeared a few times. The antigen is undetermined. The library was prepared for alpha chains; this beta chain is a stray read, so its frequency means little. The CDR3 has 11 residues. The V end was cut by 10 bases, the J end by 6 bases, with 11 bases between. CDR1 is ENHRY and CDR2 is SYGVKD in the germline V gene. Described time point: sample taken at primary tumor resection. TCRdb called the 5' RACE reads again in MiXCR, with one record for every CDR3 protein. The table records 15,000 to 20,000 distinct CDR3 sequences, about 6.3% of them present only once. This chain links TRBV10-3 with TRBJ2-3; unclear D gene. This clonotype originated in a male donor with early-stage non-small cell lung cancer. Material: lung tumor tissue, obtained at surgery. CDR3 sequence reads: CATTAADTQYF. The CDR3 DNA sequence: TGTGCCACCACGGCGGCGGATACGCAGTATTTT.